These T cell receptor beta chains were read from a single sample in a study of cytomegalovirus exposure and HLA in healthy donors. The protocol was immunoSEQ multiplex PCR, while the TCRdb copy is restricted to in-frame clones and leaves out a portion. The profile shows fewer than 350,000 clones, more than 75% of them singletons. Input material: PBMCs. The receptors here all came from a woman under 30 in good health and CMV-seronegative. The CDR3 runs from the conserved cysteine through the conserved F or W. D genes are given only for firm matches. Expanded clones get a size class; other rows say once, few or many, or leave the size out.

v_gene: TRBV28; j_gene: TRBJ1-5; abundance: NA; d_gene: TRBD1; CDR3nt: TGTGCCAGCAGTTCCGACAGGGCAGTTCAGCCCCAGCATTTT; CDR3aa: CASSSDRAVQPQHF
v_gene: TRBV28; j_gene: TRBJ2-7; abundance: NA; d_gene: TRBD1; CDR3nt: TGTGCCAGCAACCAAGGACAGGTCTACGAGCAGTACTTC; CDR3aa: CASNQGQVYEQYF
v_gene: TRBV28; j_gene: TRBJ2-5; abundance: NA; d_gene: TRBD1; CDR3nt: TGTGCCAGCAGTCCCTGGACAGGGGAAGAGACCCAGTACTTC; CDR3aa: CASSPWTGEETQYF
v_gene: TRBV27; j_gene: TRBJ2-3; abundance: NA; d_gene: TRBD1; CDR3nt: TGTGCCAGCCGACGCCGGGACAGGGGCACAGATACGCAGTATTTT; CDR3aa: CASRRRDRGTDTQYF
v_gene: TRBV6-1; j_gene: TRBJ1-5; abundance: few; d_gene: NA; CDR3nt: TGTGCCAGCAGTGCCCAGAGGGAGAGCAATCAGCCCCAGCATTTT; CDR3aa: CASSAQRESNQPQHF
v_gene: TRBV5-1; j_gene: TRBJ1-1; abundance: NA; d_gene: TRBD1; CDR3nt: TGCGCCAGCGGACCCCGGAAGTCACAGGGGAGGAACACTGAAGCTTTCTTT; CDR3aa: CASGPRKSQGRNTEAFF
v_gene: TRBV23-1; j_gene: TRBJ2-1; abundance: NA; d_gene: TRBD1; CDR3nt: TGCGCCAGCAGTCGGGGAACAGGGGCTTCCTACAATGAGCAGTTCTTC; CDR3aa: CASSRGTGASYNEQFF
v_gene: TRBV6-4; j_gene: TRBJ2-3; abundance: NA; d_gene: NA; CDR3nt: TGTGCCAGCAGTGACTCGGTACAGGGCGGCACAGATACGCAGTATTTT; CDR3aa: CASSDSVQGGTDTQYF
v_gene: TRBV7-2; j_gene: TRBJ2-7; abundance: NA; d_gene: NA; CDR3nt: TGTGCCAGCAGCTGGAGGGACCTAGCAAGTTTCTACGAGCAGTACTTC; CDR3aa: CASSWRDLASFYEQYF
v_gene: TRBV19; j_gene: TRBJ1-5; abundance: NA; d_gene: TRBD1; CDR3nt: TGTGCCAGTAGTATCTTTTCGGGACAGAGGAATCAGCCCCAGCATTTT; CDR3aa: CASSIFSGQRNQPQHF
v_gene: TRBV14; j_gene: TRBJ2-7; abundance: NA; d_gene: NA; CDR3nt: NA; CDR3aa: CASSQDWGTGSKYF
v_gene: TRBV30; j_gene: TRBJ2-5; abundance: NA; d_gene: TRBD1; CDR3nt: TGTGCCTGGAGTACAGGGGAGGAGACCCAGTACTTC; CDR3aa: CAWSTGEETQYF
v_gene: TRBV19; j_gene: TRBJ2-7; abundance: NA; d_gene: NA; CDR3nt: TGTGCCAGTAGAGGGTCAGGGGTCTCCTACGAGCAGTACTTC; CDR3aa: CASRGSGVSYEQYF
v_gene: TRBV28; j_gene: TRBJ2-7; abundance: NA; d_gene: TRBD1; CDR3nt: TGTGCCAGCAGAGCGGACAGGGGGAGGCCCTACGAGCAGTACTTC; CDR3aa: CASRADRGRPYEQYF
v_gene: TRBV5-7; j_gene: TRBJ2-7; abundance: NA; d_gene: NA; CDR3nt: TGTGCCAGCAGCTTGAACCTGGACAGTAAAGACTACGAGCAGTACTTC; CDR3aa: CASSLNLDSKDYEQYF